This entry concerns a single T cell receptor beta chain. Its antigen is undetermined. Following a re-call of the 5' RACE reads, TCRdb has one entry per CDR3 protein and lacks DNA. The sample's table shows about 110,000 distinct CDR3 sequences. The data were obtained in a study of T cells expressing NK-cell markers. Study-level background: The authors sequenced eight donors, of whom seven were HCMV-seropositive and one was seronegative.

The CDR3 contains 16 residues. The germline V gene has CDR1 LGHNA and CDR2 YNFKEQ. General study findings and limits: Clones of NKG2C+ T cells that had expanded were of unclear HCMV specificity. In a few donors, dominant clonotypes made up about 25-60.1% of CD3+CD56-NKG2C+ cells.

This chain joins TRBV4-2 and TRBJ2-3; the TRBD2 assignment by TCRdb is unverifiable without DNA. This clonotype originated in a woman between 18 and 75 years old in good health. Sequencing was carried out using blood T cells: a sorted CD56 or NKG2C T cell subset, CD4+ or CD8+ T cells, or bulk PBMC T cells (not recorded which). CDR3 amino acids: CASSQVSLAGEDTQYF.